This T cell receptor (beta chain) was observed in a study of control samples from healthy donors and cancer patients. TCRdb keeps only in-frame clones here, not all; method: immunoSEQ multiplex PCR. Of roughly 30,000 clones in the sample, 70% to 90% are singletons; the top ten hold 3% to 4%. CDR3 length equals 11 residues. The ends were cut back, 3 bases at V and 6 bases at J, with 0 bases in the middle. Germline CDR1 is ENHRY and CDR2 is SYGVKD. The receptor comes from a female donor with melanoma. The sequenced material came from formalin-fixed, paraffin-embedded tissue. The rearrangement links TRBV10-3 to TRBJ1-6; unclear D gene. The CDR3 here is CAISDNSPLHF. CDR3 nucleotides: TGTGCCATCAGTGATAATTCACCCCTCCACTTT.